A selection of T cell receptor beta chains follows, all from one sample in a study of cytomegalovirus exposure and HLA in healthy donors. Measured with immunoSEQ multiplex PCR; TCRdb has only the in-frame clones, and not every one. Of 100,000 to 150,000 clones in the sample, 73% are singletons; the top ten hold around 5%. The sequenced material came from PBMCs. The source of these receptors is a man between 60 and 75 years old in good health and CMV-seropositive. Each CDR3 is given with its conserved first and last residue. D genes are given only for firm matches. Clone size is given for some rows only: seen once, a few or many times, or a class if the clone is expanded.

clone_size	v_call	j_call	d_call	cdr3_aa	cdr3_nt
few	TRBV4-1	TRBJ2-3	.	CASSHDGDTDTQYF	TGCGCCAGCAGCCATGACGGAGACACAGATACGCAGTATTTT
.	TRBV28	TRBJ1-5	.	CASRRPYNGNQPQHF	TGTGCCAGCAGACGACCTTACAACGGGAATCAGCCCCAGCATTTT
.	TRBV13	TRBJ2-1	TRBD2	CASSSLSGLGYNEQFF	TGTGCCAGCAGCTCCCTGTCGGGACTAGGTTACAATGAGCAGTTCTTC
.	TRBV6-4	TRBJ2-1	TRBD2	CASSDGLAGAIDEQFF	TGTGCCAGCAGTGACGGACTAGCGGGGGCTATCGATGAGCAGTTCTTC
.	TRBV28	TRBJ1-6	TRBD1	CASSPDRRGSPLHF	TGTGCCAGCAGTCCGGACAGGCGAGGATCACCCCTCCACTTT
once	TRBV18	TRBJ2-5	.	CASSPGQQGETQYF	TGTGCCAGCTCACCAGGACAGCAGGGAGAGACCCAGTACTTC
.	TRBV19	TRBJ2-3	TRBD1	CASSLRTGTDTQYF	TGTGCCAGTAGTCTCCGGACAGGGACAGATACGCAGTATTTT
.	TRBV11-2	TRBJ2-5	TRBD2	CASSPPGAGGDETQYF	TGTGCCAGCAGTCCCCCGGGGGCGGGGGGGGATGAGACCCAGTACTTC
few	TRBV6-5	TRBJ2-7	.	CATQDRTYEQYF	TGTGCCACACAGGACCGGACCTACGAGCAGTACTTC
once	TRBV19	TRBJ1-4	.	CATERGGAGEKLFF	TGTGCCACTGAAAGAGGGGGGGCAGGGGAAAAACTGTTTTTT
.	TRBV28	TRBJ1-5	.	CASSLLQGSGNQPQHF	TGTGCCAGCAGTTTATTGCAGGGAAGCGGCAATCAGCCCCAGCATTTT
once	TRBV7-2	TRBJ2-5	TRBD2	CASSLGLAEETQYF	TGTGCCAGCAGCTTAGGCCTAGCGGAAGAGACCCAGTACTTC
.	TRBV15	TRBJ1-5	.	CATWRVSSNQPQHF	TGTGCCACTTGGCGGGTAAGTAGCAATCAGCCCCAGCATTTT
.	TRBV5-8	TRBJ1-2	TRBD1	CASSLGQTGGNYGYTF	TGTGCCAGCAGCTTGGGTCAGACAGGGGGCAACTATGGCTACACCTTC
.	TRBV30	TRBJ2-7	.	CAWSVGAGNSYEQYF	TGTGCCTGGAGTGTGGGGGCAGGGAACTCCTACGAGCAGTACTTC
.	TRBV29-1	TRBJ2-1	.	CSVEGRFGYEQFF	TGCAGCGTTGAAGGCAGGTTTGGCTATGAGCAGTTCTTC
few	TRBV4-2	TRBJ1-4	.	CASSLHTGATNEKLFF	TGTGCCAGCAGCCTTCACACAGGAGCAACTAATGAAAAACTGTTTTTT
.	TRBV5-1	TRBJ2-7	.	CASSLGGAGSSYEQYF	TGCGCCAGCAGCCTCGGTGGGGCGGGGAGCTCCTACGAGCAGTACTTC
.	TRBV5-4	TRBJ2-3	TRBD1	CASSSDRVTQYF	TGTGCCAGCAGCTCAGACAGGGTCACGCAGTATTTT
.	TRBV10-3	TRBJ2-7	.	CAISRDTEQYF	TGTGCCATCAGTAGGGACACCGAGCAGTACTTC
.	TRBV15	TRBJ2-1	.	CATSRDRDISKFF	TGTGCCACCAGCAGGGACCGGGACATCAGTAAGTTCTTC
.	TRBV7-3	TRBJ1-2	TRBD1	CASSLIGGQGGGYTF	TGTGCCAGCAGCTTAATAGGGGGACAGGGGGGTGGCTACACCTTC
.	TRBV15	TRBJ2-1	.	CATSRDLSDNEQFF	TGTGCCACCAGCAGAGATCTGAGTGACAATGAGCAGTTCTTC
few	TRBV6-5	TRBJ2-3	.	CASSTRRGGTDTQYF	TGTGCCAGCAGCACACGACGGGGTGGGACAGATACGCAGTATTTT